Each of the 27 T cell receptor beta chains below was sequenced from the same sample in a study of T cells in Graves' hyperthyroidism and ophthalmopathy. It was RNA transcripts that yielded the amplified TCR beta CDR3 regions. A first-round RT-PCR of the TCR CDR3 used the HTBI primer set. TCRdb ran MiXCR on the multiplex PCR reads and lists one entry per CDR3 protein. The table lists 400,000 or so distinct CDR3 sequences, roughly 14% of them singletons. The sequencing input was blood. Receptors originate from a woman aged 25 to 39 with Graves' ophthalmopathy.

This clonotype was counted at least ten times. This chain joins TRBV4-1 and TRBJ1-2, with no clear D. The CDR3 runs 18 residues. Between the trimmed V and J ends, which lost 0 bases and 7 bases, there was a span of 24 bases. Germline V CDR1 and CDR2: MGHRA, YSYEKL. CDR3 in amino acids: CASSQDYGSARWLGGYTF. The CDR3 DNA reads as TGCGCCAGCAGCCAAGATTATGGATCGGCCCGTTGGCTTGGTGGCTACACCTTC.

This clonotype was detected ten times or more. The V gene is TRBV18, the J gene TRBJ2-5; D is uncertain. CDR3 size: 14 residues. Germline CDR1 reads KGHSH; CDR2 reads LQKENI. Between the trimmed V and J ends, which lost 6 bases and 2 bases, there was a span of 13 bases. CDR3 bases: TGTGCCAGCTCTCCGTTAGGACGGCAAGAGACCCAGTACTTC. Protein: CASSPLGRQETQYF.

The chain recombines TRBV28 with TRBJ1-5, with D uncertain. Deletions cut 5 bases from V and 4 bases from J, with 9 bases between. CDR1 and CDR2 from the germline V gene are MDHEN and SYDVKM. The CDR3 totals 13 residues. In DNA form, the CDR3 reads TGTGCCAGCAGTGAACTCGTTAATCAGCCCCAGCATTTT. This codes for CASSELVNQPQHF.

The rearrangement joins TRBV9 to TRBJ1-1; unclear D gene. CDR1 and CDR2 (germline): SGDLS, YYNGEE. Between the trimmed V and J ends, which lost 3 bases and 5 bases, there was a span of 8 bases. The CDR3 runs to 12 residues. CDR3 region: CASSGRETEAFF. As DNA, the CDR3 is TGTGCCAGCAGCGGAAGGGAAACTGAAGCTTTCTTT.

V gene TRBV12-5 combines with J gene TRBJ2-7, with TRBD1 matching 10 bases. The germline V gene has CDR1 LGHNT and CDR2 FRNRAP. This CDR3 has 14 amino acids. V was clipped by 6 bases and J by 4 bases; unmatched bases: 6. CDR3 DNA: TGTGCTAGTGGCCGGGACAGGGGACAATACGAGCAGTACTTC. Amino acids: CASGRDRGQYEQYF.

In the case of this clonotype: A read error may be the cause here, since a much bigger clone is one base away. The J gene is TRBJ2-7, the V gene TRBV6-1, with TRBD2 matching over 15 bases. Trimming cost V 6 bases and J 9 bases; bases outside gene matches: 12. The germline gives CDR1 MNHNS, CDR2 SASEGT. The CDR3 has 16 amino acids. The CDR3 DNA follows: TGTGCCAGCAGCTCTAGGGGGACTAGCGGGGGGTACTTGCAGTACTTC. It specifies CASSSRGTSGGYLQYF.

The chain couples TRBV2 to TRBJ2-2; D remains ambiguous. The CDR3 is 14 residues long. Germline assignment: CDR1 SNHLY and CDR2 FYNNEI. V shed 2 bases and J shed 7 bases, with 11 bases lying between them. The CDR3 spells CASSELVSRGELFF. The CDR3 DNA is TGTGCCAGCAGTGAATTGGTATCTCGCGGGGAGCTGTTTTTT.

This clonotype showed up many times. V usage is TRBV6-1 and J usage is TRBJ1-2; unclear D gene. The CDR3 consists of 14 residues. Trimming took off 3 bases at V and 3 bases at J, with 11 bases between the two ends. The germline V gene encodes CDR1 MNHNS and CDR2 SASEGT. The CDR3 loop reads CASSDRLQDYGYTF. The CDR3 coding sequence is TGTGCCAGCAGTGACAGGCTTCAAGACTATGGCTACACCTTC.

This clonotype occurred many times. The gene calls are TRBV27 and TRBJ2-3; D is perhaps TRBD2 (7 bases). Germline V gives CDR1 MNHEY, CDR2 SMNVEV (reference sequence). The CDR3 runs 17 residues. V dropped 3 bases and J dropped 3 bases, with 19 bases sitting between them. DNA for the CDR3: TGTGCCAGCAGTTTCTGGAGGGGTGGGGGGGCTACAGATACGCAGTATTTT. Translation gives CASSFWRGGGATDTQYF.

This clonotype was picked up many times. In nucleotides, the CDR3 is TGTGCCAGCAGCGCTCCTACTGAAGCTTTCTTT. Translating it yields CASSAPTEAFF. This chain joins TRBV5-5 and TRBJ1-1, with unresolved D. Germline V lookup: CDR1 SGHKS, CDR2 YYEKEE (reference sequence). Between the trimmed V and J ends, which lost 4 bases and 5 bases, there was a span of 6 bases. There are 11 residues in the CDR3. Filled out from reference TRBV5-5 and TRBJ1-1, the complete variable domain reads DAGVTQSPTHLIKTRGQQVTLRCSPISGHKSVSWYQQVLGQGPQFIFQYYEKEERGRGNFPDRFSARQFPNYSSELNVNALLLGDSALYLCASSAPTEAFFGQGTRLTVV.

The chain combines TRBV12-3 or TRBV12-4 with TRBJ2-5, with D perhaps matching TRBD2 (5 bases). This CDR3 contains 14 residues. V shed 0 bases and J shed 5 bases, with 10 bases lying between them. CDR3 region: CASSLARRGETQYF. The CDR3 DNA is TGTGCCAGCAGTTTAGCCCGCAGAGGGGAGACCCAGTACTTC.

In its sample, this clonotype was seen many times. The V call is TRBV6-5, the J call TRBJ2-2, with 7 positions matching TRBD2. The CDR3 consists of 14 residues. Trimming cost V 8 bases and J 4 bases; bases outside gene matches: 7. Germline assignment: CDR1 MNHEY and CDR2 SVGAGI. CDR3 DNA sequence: TGTGCCAGCGGGAGGGACCCTCTCACCGGGGAGCTGTTTTTT. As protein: CASGRDPLTGELFF.

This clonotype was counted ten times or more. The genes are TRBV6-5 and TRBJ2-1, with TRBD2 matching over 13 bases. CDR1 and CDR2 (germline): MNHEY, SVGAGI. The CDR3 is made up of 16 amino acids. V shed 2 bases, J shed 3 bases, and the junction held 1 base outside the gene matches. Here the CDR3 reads CASSYRTSGGYNEQFF. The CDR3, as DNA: TGTGCCAGCAGTTACAGGACTAGCGGGGGCTACAATGAGCAGTTCTTC.

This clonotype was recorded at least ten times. The CDR3 DNA sequence: TGTGCTAGTGGGCGTGATATAACCGGGGAGCTGTTTTTT. Translating gives CASGRDITGELFF. The rearrangement links TRBV12-5 to TRBJ2-2, with D uncertain. The CDR3 spans 13 residues. The germline V gene has CDR1 LGHNT and CDR2 FRNRAP. Trimming cost V 6 bases and J 5 bases, with 10 bases left between them.

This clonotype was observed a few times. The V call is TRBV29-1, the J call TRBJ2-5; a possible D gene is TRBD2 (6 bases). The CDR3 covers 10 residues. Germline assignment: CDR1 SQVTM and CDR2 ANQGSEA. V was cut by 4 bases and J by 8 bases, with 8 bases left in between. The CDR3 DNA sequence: TGCAGCGTTGTGGAGGGCACCCAGTACTTC. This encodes CSVVEGTQYF.

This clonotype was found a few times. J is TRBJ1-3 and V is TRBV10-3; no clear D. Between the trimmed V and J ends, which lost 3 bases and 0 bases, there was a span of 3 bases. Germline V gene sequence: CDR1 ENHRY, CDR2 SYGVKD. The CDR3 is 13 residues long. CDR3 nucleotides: TGTGCCATCAGTGAAAGCTCTGGAAACACCATATATTTT. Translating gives CAISESSGNTIYF.

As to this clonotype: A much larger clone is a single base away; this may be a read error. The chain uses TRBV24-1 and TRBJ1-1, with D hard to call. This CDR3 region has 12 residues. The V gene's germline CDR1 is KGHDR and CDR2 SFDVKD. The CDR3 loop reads CVTSDPRNEAFF. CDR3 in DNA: TGTGTCACCAGTGACCCGCGGAATGAAGCTTTCTTT.

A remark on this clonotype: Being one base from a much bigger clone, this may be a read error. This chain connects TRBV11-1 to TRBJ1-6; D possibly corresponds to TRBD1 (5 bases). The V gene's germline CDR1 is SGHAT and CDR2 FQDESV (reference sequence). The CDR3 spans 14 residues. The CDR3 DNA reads TGTACCAGCAGCCGGACAATCCCAAATTCACCCCTCCACTTT. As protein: CTSSRTIPNSPLHF.

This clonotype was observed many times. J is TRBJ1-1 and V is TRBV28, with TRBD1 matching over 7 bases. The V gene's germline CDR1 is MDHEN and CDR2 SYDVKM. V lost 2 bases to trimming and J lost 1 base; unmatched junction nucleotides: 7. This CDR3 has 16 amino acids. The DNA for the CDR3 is TGTGCCAGCAGTTTAGGCCCGGGACAGACGAACACTGAAGCTTTCTTT. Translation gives CASSLGPGQTNTEAFF. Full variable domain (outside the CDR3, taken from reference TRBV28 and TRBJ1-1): DVKVTQSSRYLVKRTGEKVFLECVQDMDHENMFWYRQDPGLGLRLIYFSYDVKMKEKGDIPEGYSVSREKKERFSLILESASTNQTSMYLCASSLGPGQTNTEAFFGQGTRLTVV.

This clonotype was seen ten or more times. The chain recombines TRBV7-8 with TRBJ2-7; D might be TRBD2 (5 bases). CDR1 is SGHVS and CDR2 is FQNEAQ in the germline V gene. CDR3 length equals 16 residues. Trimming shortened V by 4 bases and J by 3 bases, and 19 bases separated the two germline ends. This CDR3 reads CASSSLRGGDIYEQYF. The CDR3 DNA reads TGTGCCAGCAGCTCACTCCGGGGTGGGGATATCTACGAGCAGTACTTC.

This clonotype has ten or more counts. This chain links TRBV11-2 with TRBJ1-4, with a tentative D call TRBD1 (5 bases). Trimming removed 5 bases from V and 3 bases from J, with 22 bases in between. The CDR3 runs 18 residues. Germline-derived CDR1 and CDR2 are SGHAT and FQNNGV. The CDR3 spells CASSLTGPRALANEKLFF. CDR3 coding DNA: TGTGCCAGCAGCCTAACAGGACCTCGAGCTCTGGCTAATGAAAAACTGTTTTTT.

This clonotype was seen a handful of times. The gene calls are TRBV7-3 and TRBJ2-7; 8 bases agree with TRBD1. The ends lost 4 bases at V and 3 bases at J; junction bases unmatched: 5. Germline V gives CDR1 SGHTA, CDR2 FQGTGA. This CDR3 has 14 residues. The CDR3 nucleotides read TGTGCCAGCAGCTCTGGCGGACAGGGCTACGAGCAGTACTTC. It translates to CASSSGGQGYEQYF.

CDR3 sequence: CASSNGGGTRLDTQYF. The CDR3 DNA is TGTGCCAGTAGTAATGGCGGGGGGACTCGATTAGATACGCAGTATTTT. This chain links TRBV19 with TRBJ2-3; 8 bases map to TRBD2. V was pared by 4 bases and J by 5 bases, with 11 bases of the junction left unmatched. CDR3 length equals 16 residues. The germline V gene has CDR1 LNHDA and CDR2 SQIVND (reference sequence). Looking up the rest from reference TRBV19 and TRBJ2-3 gives the full variable domain: DGGITQSPKYLFRKEGQNVTLSCEQNLNHDAMYWYRQDPGQGLRLIYYSQIVNDFQKGDIAEGYSVSREKKESFPLTVTSAQKNPTAFYLCASSNGGGTRLDTQYFGPGTRLTVL.

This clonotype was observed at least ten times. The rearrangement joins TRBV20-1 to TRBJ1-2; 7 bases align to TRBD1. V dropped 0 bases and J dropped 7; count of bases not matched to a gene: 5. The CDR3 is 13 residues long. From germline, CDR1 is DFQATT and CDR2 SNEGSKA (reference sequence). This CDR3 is CSARDPGGSGYTF. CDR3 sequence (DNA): TGCAGTGCTAGAGACCCAGGGGGTAGTGGCTACACCTTC.

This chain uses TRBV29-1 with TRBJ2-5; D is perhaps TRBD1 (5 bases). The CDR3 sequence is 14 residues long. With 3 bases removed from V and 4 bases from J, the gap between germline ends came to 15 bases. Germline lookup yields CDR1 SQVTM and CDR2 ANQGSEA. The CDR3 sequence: CSVDGQGVAETQYF. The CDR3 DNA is TGCAGCGTTGACGGGCAGGGTGTCGCAGAGACCCAGTACTTC.

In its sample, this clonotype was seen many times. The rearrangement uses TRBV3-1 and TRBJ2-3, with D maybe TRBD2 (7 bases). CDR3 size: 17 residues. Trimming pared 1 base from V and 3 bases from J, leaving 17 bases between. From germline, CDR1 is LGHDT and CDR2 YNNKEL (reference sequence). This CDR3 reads CASSQGSGGGPTDTQYF. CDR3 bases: TGTGCCAGCAGCCAAGGCTCGGGCGGGGGCCCTACAGATACGCAGTATTTT.

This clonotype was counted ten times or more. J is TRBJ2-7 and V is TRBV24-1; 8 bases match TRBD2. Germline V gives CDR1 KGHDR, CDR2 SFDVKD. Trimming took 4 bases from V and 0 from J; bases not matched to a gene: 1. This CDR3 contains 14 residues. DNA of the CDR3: TGTGCCACCAGTGACCGGGGGGGCTCCTACGAGCAGTACTTC. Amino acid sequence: CATSDRGGSYEQYF.